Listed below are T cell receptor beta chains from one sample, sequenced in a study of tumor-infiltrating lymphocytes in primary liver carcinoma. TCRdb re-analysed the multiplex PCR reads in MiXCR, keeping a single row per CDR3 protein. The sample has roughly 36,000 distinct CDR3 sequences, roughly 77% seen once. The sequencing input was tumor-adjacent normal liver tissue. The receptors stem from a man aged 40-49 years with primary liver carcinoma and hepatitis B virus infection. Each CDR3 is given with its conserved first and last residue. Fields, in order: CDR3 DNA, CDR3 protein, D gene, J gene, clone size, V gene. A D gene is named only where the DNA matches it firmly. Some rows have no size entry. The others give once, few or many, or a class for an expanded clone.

CDR3 DNA: TGTGCCAACAGTGAGACTACCCGGGAGTTGTTTTTT
CDR3 protein: CANSETTRELFF
D gene: NA
J gene: TRBJ2-2
clone size: NA
V gene: TRBV10-3

CDR3 DNA: TGCAGCGCAAAAGGGTTGTTGAGCAGAGAAGCTTTCTTT
CDR3 protein: CSAKGLLSREAFF
D gene: NA
J gene: TRBJ1-1
clone size: NA
V gene: TRBV29-1

CDR3 DNA: TGTGCCAGCAGTCTAGCGGGAGGGAAGGGGAATACACAGTATTTT
CDR3 protein: CASSLAGGKGNTQYF
D gene: TRBD2
J gene: TRBJ2-3
clone size: NA
V gene: TRBV12-3/TRBV12-4

CDR3 DNA: TGTGCCATCAGTGATGGGGAGCCCATTCAATGGGAGCAATTCTTC
CDR3 protein: CAISDGEPIQWEQFF
D gene: NA
J gene: TRBJ2-1
clone size: NA
V gene: TRBV10-3

CDR3 DNA: TGTACCAGCAGTGCCGGGGAGCTGTTTTTT
CDR3 protein: CTSSAGELFF
D gene: NA
J gene: TRBJ2-2
clone size: NA
V gene: TRBV6-1

CDR3 DNA: TGTGCCAGCAGGGTAGCGGGAGGGACCTACAATGAGCAGTTCTTC
CDR3 protein: CASRVAGGTYNEQFF
D gene: TRBD2
J gene: TRBJ2-1
clone size: medium-sized
V gene: TRBV4-2

CDR3 DNA: TGTGCCAGCAATAGGGACAGGGGAGGGTACGATCAGTATTTC
CDR3 protein: CASNRDRGGYDQYF
D gene: TRBD1
J gene: TRBJ2-7
clone size: NA
V gene: TRBV6-1

CDR3 DNA: TGTGCCAGCAGGGGAAAGCGATCGTACGAGCCGTACTTC
CDR3 protein: CASRGKRSYEPYF
D gene: NA
J gene: TRBJ2-7
clone size: NA
V gene: TRBV11-1

CDR3 DNA: TGTGCCAGCACTGATAGCCAGGGCCCCGGCCAGTCCCAGCATTTT
CDR3 protein: CASTDSQGPGQSQHF
D gene: NA
J gene: TRBJ1-5
clone size: NA
V gene: TRBV6-1

CDR3 DNA: TGTGCCAGCAGTGAATCAAGTACCGGGACGGCTACCCGTGAGCAGTTCTTC
CDR3 protein: CASSESSTGTATREQFF
D gene: NA
J gene: TRBJ2-1
clone size: few
V gene: TRBV2